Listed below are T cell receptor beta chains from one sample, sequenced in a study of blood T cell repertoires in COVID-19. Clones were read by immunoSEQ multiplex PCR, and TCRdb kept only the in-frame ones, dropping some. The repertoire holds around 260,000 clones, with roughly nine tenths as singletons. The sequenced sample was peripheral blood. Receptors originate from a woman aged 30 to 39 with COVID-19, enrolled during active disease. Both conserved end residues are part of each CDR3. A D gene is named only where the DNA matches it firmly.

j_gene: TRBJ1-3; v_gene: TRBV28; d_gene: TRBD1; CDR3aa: CASSLSTTGVVRNTIYF; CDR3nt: TGTGCCAGCAGTTTATCCACGACAGGGGTCGTGCGGAACACCATATATTTT
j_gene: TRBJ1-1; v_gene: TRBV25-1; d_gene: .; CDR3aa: CASRELNTEAFF; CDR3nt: TGTGCCAGCAGGGAGTTGAACACTGAAGCTTTCTTT
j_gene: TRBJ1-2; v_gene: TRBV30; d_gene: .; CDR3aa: CAWSDRGNYGYTF; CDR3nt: TGTGCCTGGAGTGACAGAGGGAACTATGGCTACACCTTC
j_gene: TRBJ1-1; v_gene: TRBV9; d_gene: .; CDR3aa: CASSVEVGHGAEAFF; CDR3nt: TGTGCCAGCAGCGTAGAAGTCGGACATGGGGCTGAAGCTTTCTTT
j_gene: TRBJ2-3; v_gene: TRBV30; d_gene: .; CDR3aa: CAWGKGADTQYF; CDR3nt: TGTGCCTGGGGGAAGGGGGCAGATACGCAGTATTTT
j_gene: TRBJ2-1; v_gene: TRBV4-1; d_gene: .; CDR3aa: CASSQRMAGGNEQFF; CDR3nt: TGCGCCAGCAGCCAACGTATGGCCGGAGGCAATGAGCAGTTCTTC
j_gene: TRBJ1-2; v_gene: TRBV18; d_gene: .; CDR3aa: CASSPTTDPGGYTF; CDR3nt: TGTGCCAGCTCACCAACAACAGACCCTGGGGGCTACACCTTC
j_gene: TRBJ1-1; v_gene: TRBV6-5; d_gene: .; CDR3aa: CASSKGRLGTEAFF; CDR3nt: TGTGCCAGCAGCAAAGGGAGGTTGGGGACTGAAGCTTTCTTT
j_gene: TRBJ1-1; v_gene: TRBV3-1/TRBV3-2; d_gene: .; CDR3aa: CASSQVPGGYTEAFF; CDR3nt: TGTGCCAGCAGCCAAGTCCCGGGAGGGTACACTGAAGCTTTCTTT
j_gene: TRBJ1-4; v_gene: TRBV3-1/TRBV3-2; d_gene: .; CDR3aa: CASSPQGRAEEKLFF; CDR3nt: TGTGCCAGCAGCCCTCAGGGTAGGGCGGAGGAAAAACTGTTTTTT